This T cell receptor beta chain was identified during a study of cytomegalovirus exposure and HLA in healthy donors. Study conclusions and caveats: Reportedly, HLA-A and HLA-B alleles of most subjects were accurately predicted from TCR beta.

The CDR3 length is 14 residues. CDR1 is SGHDN and CDR2 is FVKESK in the germline V gene. Trimming removed 6 bases from V and 6 bases from J; junction bases left unmatched: 8. With respect to this clone: Its antigen is not identified.

Primers included in the PCR were 60 Vbeta and 13 Jbeta primers. Using immunoSEQ multiplex PCR, the repertoire was profiled, and TCRdb retains in-frame clones only, with some absent. The sample contains fewer than 200,000 clones, about 71% of which appear only once. Source material: PBMCs. This clonotype originated in a woman aged 25 to 39 in good health and CMV-seronegative. The V call is TRBV14, the J call TRBJ1-5; 7 bases align to TRBD1. CDR3 protein: CASRPHRGGQPQHF. The DNA for the CDR3 is TGTGCCAGCAGACCGCACAGGGGTGGTCAGCCCCAGCATTTT.